Following are 27 T cell receptor beta chains from one sample sequenced in a study of blood T cell repertoires in COVID-19. Clones were read by immunoSEQ multiplex PCR, and TCRdb kept only the in-frame ones, dropping some. The table has tens of thousands of clones, roughly 93% seen once; the top ten hold roughly 1.7%. Sequencing was carried out using peripheral blood. These TCRs come from a human donor in a cohort sampled during active COVID-19.

This clone was counted only a few times. This chain joins TRBV11-2 and TRBJ1-5; D is unresolved. Germline CDR1 SGHAT, CDR2 FQNNGV. Trimming shortened V by 5 bases and J by 4 bases, and 15 bases separated the two germline ends. The CDR3 is 15 residues long. Here the CDR3 DNA reads TGTGCCAGCAGCCTTCAGGCACAGAAAAATCAGCCCCAGCATTTT. This encodes CASSLQAQKNQPQHF.

J is TRBJ2-5 and V is TRBV15, with TRBD2 as a possible D gene (5 bases). The germline gives CDR1 LNHNV, CDR2 YYDKDF (reference sequence). The length of the CDR3 is 17 residues. V was clipped by 0 bases and J by 4 bases, with 18 bases between them. The CDR3 spells CATSRDRRPSPPETQYF. CDR3 DNA sequence: TGTGCCACCAGCAGAGATAGGAGGCCTAGTCCCCCAGAGACCCAGTACTTC.

This chain connects TRBV4-3 to TRBJ1-2; 8 bases map to TRBD1. J was trimmed by 4 bases and V by 0 bases; bases with no gene match: 4. Per the germline V gene, CDR1 is LGHNA and CDR2 is YSLEER. This CDR3 is 15 amino acids long. The CDR3 DNA reads TGCGCCAGCAGCCAAGACAGGGGGCCGAGCTATGGCTACACCTTC. Its translation: CASSQDRGPSYGYTF.

The genes are TRBV5-4 and TRBJ2-3; 11 nucleotides agree with TRBD2. Unmatched junction bases numbered 7, after V lost 1 base and J lost 6 bases. The CDR3 is 16 amino acids. Germline assignment: CDR1 SGHNT and CDR2 YYREEE (reference sequence). CDR3 nucleotide sequence: TGTGCCAGCAGCTTGAAGACTAGCGGGATGATGGATACGCAGTATTTT. Protein product: CASSLKTSGMMDTQYF.

This chain links TRBV6-5 with TRBJ1-5, with 8 bases matching TRBD1. This CDR3 spans 16 amino acids. After removal of 0 bases from V and 6 bases from J, the junction contained 7 bases not matched to a gene. CDR1 is MNHEY and CDR2 is SVGAGI in the germline V gene. The CDR3 loop is CASSYSTRGHGQPQHF. Written as DNA, the CDR3 is TGTGCCAGCAGTTACTCGACCAGGGGGCACGGTCAGCCCCAGCATTTT.

The chain uses TRBV7-8 and TRBJ2-7; TRBD1 is a possible D gene (6 bases). V lost 1 base and J 0 bases, leaving 10 bases between the germline ends. Per germline, CDR1 SGHVS and CDR2 FQNEAQ. The CDR3 extends over 15 amino acids. The CDR3 coding sequence is TGTGCCAGCAGCTTAGTCCAGGGGCGCTCCTACGAGCAGTACTTC. It encodes CASSLVQGRSYEQYF.

The chain combines TRBV10-3 with TRBJ2-7; D uncertain. This CDR3 contains 13 residues. The V gene's germline CDR1 is ENHRY and CDR2 SYGVKD. The V end was cut by 2 bases, the J end by 7 bases, with 12 bases between. The DNA of the CDR3 is TGTGCCATCAGTGAGGGAAAGGTCGGGGAGCAGTACTTC. Protein: CAISEGKVGEQYF.

The rearrangement joins TRBV7-6 to TRBJ2-1; TRBD2 matches 12 bases. Germline loops: CDR1 SGHVS, CDR2 FNYEAQ. With V trimmed by 2 bases and J by 8 bases, 7 bases remained unmatched. The CDR3 extends over 16 amino acids. The CDR3 reads CASSLRLAGGGYEQFF. CDR3 DNA: TGTGCCAGCAGCTTAAGGCTAGCGGGAGGGGGGTATGAGCAGTTCTTC. Full variable domain (remainder filled in from reference TRBV7-6 and TRBJ2-1): GAGVSQSPRYKVTKRGQDVALRCDPISGHVSLYWYRQALGQGPEFLTYFNYEAQQDKSGLPNDRFSAERPEGSISTLTIQRTEQRDSAMYRCASSLRLAGGGYEQFFGPGTRLTVL.

This chain connects TRBV5-4 to TRBJ2-7; D possibly corresponds to TRBD1 (6 bases). V was pared by 9 bases and J by 3 bases, with 25 bases between. The germline V gene encodes CDR1 SGHNT and CDR2 YYREEE (reference sequence). CDR3 length: 16 residues. In DNA form, the CDR3 reads TGTGCCACCCTAAGCCTGGACCAAGCAGGGGTCTACGAGCAGTACTTC. As protein: CATLSLDQAGVYEQYF.

This chain uses TRBV5-1 with TRBJ2-5; 9 bases fit TRBD2. CDR3 length: 15 residues. Trimming cost V 0 bases and J 5 bases; bases outside gene matches: 5. Per germline, CDR1 SGHRS and CDR2 YFSETQ. The CDR3 DNA follows: TGCGCCAGCAGCTTGGTAGCGGGAGAGGTGGAGACCCAGTACTTC. Translated: CASSLVAGEVETQYF.

The gene calls are TRBV10-1 and TRBJ1-2, with 10 bases that match TRBD1. Germline assignment: CDR1 WNHNN and CDR2 SYGVQD (reference sequence). With V trimmed by 0 bases and J by 4 bases, 8 bases remained unmatched. The CDR3 contains 17 residues. The CDR3 nucleotides read TGCGCCAGCAGTGAGTCGGGGACAGGGGCGTTTCCCTATGGCTACACCTTC. It is translated as CASSESGTGAFPYGYTF.

This clone was seen only once. The chain recombines TRBV9 with TRBJ2-3; TRBD2 agrees at 8 bases. The CDR3 has 18 amino acids. Germline V gene lookup returns CDR1 SGDLS and CDR2 YYNGEE. V gave up 0 bases and J gave up 4 bases; unmatched junction bases: 13. Here the CDR3 reads CASSVGGFSGSYSDTQYF. In DNA form, the CDR3 reads TGTGCCAGCAGCGTAGGAGGATTCAGCGGGAGTTATTCAGATACGCAGTATTTT.

The rearrangement uses TRBV3-1 (or the pseudogene TRBV3-2) and TRBJ2-3; 13 bases are a match to TRBD2. Germline V lookup: CDR1 LGHDT, CDR2 YNNKEL (reference sequence). The CDR3 runs to 17 residues. Trimming removed 4 bases from V and 0 bases from J; junction bases left unmatched: 4. In nucleotides, the CDR3 is TGTGCCAGCAGCCGGGGGACTAGCGGGATTAGCACAGATACGCAGTATTTT. Its translation is CASSRGTSGISTDTQYF.

The genes are TRBV6-2 or TRBV6-3 and TRBJ2-5, with D uncertain. Trimming cost V 6 bases and J 2 bases, with 16 bases left between them. The CDR3 spans 15 residues. CDR1 is MNHEY, CDR2 SVGEGT, per germline. CDR3 residues: CASSIMRLEQETQYF. The CDR3 bases are TGTGCCAGCAGCATAATGCGACTGGAACAAGAGACCCAGTACTTC.

The V and J genes are TRBV7-2 and TRBJ2-3; 7 nucleotides line up with TRBD2. The length of the CDR3 is 15 residues. V was clipped by 1 base and J by 2 bases; unmatched bases: 3. Germline-derived CDR1 and CDR2 are SGHTA and FQGNSA. CDR3 protein: CASSLGAGVTDTQYF. For the CDR3, the DNA is TGTGCCAGCAGCTTAGGTGCGGGAGTCACAGATACGCAGTATTTT.

The CDR3 protein is CASTRGSQPQHF. CDR3 coding DNA: TGTGCCAGCACCCGAGGGAGTCAGCCCCAGCATTTT. The genes are TRBV28 and TRBJ1-5; D gene ambiguous. The CDR3 has 12 amino acids. CDR1 is MDHEN, CDR2 SYDVKM, per germline. Trimming pared 7 bases from V and 6 bases from J, leaving 10 bases between.

This chain links TRBV5-4 with TRBJ1-4; D might be TRBD1 (6 bases). V shed 5 bases and J shed 4 bases, with 21 bases lying between them. The CDR3 spans 17 residues. Germline V gives CDR1 SGHNT, CDR2 YYREEE (reference sequence). Written as DNA, the CDR3 is TGTGCCAGCAGTCTCGCCCCCGTAGGGGGGGATAATGAAAAACTGTTTTTT. As protein: CASSLAPVGGDNEKLFF.

The chain couples TRBV2 to TRBJ2-5; D unresolved. The CDR3 has 12 residues. Deletions cut 7 bases from V and 5 bases from J, with 11 bases between. Per germline, CDR1 SNHLY and CDR2 FYNNEI. As DNA, the CDR3 is TGTGCCAGCATGGTGATCAGGGAGACCCAGTACTTC. The encoded protein is CASMVIRETQYF.

For this clone: In the same sample, other DNA sequences code for this CDR3. The gene calls are TRBV11-2 and TRBJ2-1, with 8 bases that match TRBD2. CDR1 is SGHAT and CDR2 is FQNNGV in the germline V gene. CDR3 length: 15 residues. V shed 4 bases, J shed 2 bases, and the junction held 4 bases outside the gene matches. CDR3 DNA sequence: TGTGCCAGCAGCTCCACTAGCGGACCCTACAATGAGCAGTTCTTC. It codes for CASSSTSGPYNEQFF.

V and J are TRBV4-3 and TRBJ2-3, with 11 bases identical to TRBD2. After removal of 1 base from V and 4 bases from J, the junction contained 4 bases not matched to a gene. Germline V gene sequence: CDR1 LGHNA, CDR2 YSLEER. This CDR3 spans 16 amino acids. DNA of the CDR3: TGCGCCAGCAGCCAAGCTAGCGGGAGGAGCGCAGATACGCAGTATTTT. Protein sequence: CASSQASGRSADTQYF.

The rearrangement joins TRBV19 to TRBJ2-1; 9 bases align to TRBD2. After removal of 3 bases from V and 6 bases from J, the junction contained 12 bases not matched to a gene. The length of the CDR3 is 17 residues. Germline values: CDR1 LNHDA, CDR2 SQIVND (reference sequence). CDR3 region: CASSIRSAGGIPNEQFF. CDR3 DNA sequence: TGTGCCAGTAGTATCAGGAGCGCGGGAGGGATCCCCAATGAGCAGTTCTTC.

This rearrangement joins TRBV15 to TRBJ2-1; TRBD1 matches 10 bases. This CDR3 is 15 amino acids long. Germline-derived CDR1 and CDR2 are LNHNV and YYDKDF (reference sequence). Germline trimming cut 0 bases from V and 7 bases from J; bases unmatched to any gene: 3. The CDR3 reads CATSRDQGQGNEQFF. As DNA, the CDR3 is TGTGCCACCAGCAGAGATCAGGGACAGGGGAATGAGCAGTTCTTC. The variable domain in full, with the rest retrieved from reference TRBV15 and TRBJ2-1, is DAMVIQNPRYQVTQFGKPVTLSCSQTLNHNVMYWYQQKSSQAPKLLFHYYDKDFNNEADTPDNFQSRRPNTSFCFLDIRSPGLGDTAMYLCATSRDQGQGNEQFFGPGTRLTVL.

V usage is TRBV7-6 and J usage is TRBJ1-3, with D uncertain. Trimming removed 3 bases from V and 2 bases from J, with 5 bases in between. CDR3 length equals 13 residues. Germline values: CDR1 SGHVS, CDR2 FNYEAQ. The CDR3 coding sequence is TGTGCCAGCAGCTTTAATACTGGAAACACCATATATTTT. Amino acid sequence: CASSFNTGNTIYF.

The V and J genes are TRBV5-6 and TRBJ1-1, with D possibly being TRBD1 (5 bases). The CDR3 covers 14 residues. V lost 4 bases to trimming and J lost 4 bases, with 14 bases between them. Germline CDR1 and CDR2: SGHDT and YYEEEE. The CDR3, as DNA: TGTGCCAGCAGCCCTCTTGGAGGGGTCACTGAAGCTTTCTTT. Amino acid sequence: CASSPLGGVTEAFF.

The gene calls are TRBV12-5 and TRBJ2-2; 7 bases are shared with TRBD1. There are 13 residues in the CDR3. Germline V lookup: CDR1 LGHNT, CDR2 FRNRAP. Trimming at V came to 9 bases and at J to 5 bases, leaving 6 bases not matched to a gene. In DNA, the CDR3 is TGTGCTAGCGAGGCAGGGGGAACCGGGGAGCTGTTTTTT. Translated: CASEAGGTGELFF.

Here the CDR3 reads CASNSMGGYEQYF. The CDR3 nucleotides are TGCGCCAGCAATTCAATGGGGGGCTACGAGCAGTACTTC. This chain connects TRBV10-2 to TRBJ2-7, with D possibly TRBD2 on 6 matching bases. Deletions cut 7 bases from V and 3 bases from J, with 13 bases between. The length of the CDR3 is 13 residues. Germline V lookup: CDR1 WSHSY, CDR2 SAAADI.

The gene calls are TRBV7-2 and TRBJ2-5; D is unclear. V was trimmed by 2 bases and J by 2 bases, leaving 12 bases between them. The CDR3 covers 15 residues. CDR1 SGHTA and CDR2 FQGNSA come from the germline V gene. The CDR3 sequence: CASSLLSLKQETQYF. Written as DNA, the CDR3 is TGTGCCAGCAGCTTATTATCCCTAAAACAAGAGACCCAGTACTTC.